These 17 T cell receptor beta chains originate from one sample sequenced in a study of T cell responses to AZD1222 COVID-19 vaccine. TCRdb's copy holds only in-frame clones and misses some; the assay was immunoSEQ multiplex PCR. Of 200,000 or so clones in the sample, 87% were seen once. This material consisted of peripheral blood, taken on day 0 of MenACWY control vaccination. These TCRs come from an adult in good health.

The chain joins TRBV4-2 to TRBJ2-3; D unclear. CDR1 and CDR2 (germline): LGHNA, YNFKEQ. There are 15 residues in the CDR3. The V and J ends lost 0 bases and 1 base respectively, with 8 bases between them. The CDR3, as DNA: TGTGCCAGCAGCCAAGATGTGTGGGGCACAGATACGCAGTATTTT. Translated: CASSQDVWGTDTQYF.

The chain couples TRBV6-5 to TRBJ2-7; the D call may be TRBD1 or TRBD2 (5 bases each). The CDR3 extends over 13 amino acids. Germline values: CDR1 MNHEY, CDR2 SVGAGI. Deletions cut 10 bases from V and 4 bases from J, with 17 bases between. The CDR3 sequence is CATRLTGTYEQYF. The CDR3 DNA follows: TGTGCCACCCGGCTCACGGGGACGTACGAGCAGTACTTC.

The chain joins TRBV6-5 to TRBJ1-1, with 11 bases lining up with TRBD1. V lost 8 bases and J lost 4; bases outside the gene matches: 6. The CDR3 spans 14 residues. The germline V gene encodes CDR1 MNHEY and CDR2 SVGAGI. The CDR3 protein is CASGSGTGGTEAFF. The CDR3 nucleotides read TGTGCCAGCGGTTCCGGGACAGGGGGCACTGAAGCTTTCTTT.

J is TRBJ1-1 and V is TRBV5-5, with unresolved D. The length of the CDR3 is 13 residues. CDR1 is SGHKS and CDR2 is YYEKEE in the germline V gene (reference sequence). V lost 6 bases and J 4 bases, leaving 13 bases between the germline ends. The CDR3 nucleotides are TGTGCCAGCACCCTTCCCCCTGGCACTGAAGCTTTCTTT. Its translation is CASTLPPGTEAFF.

This clone was observed a handful of times. The chain combines TRBV5-4 with TRBJ1-1; D call uncertain. CDR1 and CDR2 from the germline V gene are SGHNT and YYREEE (reference sequence). The CDR3 sequence is 14 residues long. V lost 2 bases and J 0 bases, leaving 8 bases between the germline ends. The CDR3 region is CASSFGRLNTEAFF. CDR3 coding DNA: TGTGCCAGCAGCTTCGGCAGGCTGAACACTGAAGCTTTCTTT.

This chain uses TRBV28 with TRBJ2-7; 9 bases are a match to TRBD1. This CDR3 is 15 amino acids long. J lost 2 bases, V lost 1 base, and 3 bases had no gene match. Per the germline V gene, CDR1 is MDHEN and CDR2 is SYDVKM. CDR3 in amino acids: CASSLLRDRAYEQYF. CDR3 nucleotides: TGTGCCAGCAGTTTATTGCGGGACAGGGCCTACGAGCAGTACTTC.

This sequence joins TRBV6-1 and TRBJ2-7; a possible D gene is TRBD2 (5 bases). This CDR3 contains 13 residues. The V and J ends lost 4 bases and 4 bases respectively, with 11 bases between them. Germline CDR1 MNHNS, CDR2 SASEGT. DNA for the CDR3: TGTGCCAGCAGTGGAGCGGCCTATTACGAGCAGTACTTC. Amino acids: CASSGAAYYEQYF.

CDR3 sequence reads: CASSPPDRVGEQYF. CDR3 nucleotide sequence: TGTGCCAGCAGCCCTCCGGACAGGGTAGGAGAGCAGTACTTC. V and J are TRBV7-2 and TRBJ2-7; 8 bases align to TRBD1. The CDR3 has 14 amino acids. The V gene end was trimmed by 5 bases and the J gene end by 7 bases; junction bases not matched to a gene: 10. Germline-derived CDR1 and CDR2 are SGHTA and FQGNSA.

The count of this clone is one. The rearrangement links TRBV5-4 to TRBJ2-1; D is uncertain. There are 13 residues in the CDR3. Germline-derived CDR1 and CDR2 are SGHNT and YYREEE (reference sequence). V lost 2 bases to trimming and J lost 7 bases, with 10 bases between them. The CDR3: CASSFLLANEQFF. DNA for the CDR3: TGTGCCAGCAGCTTCCTTTTGGCAAATGAGCAGTTCTTC.

The chain combines TRBV11-2 with TRBJ2-1; perhaps TRBD2 as D (6 bases). The CDR3 consists of 14 residues. Trimming removed 0 bases from V and 8 bases from J, with 11 bases in between. CDR1 SGHAT and CDR2 FQNNGV come from the germline V gene. CDR3 in amino acids: CASSLDSGGDEQFF. Written as DNA, the CDR3 is TGTGCCAGCAGCTTAGATAGCGGAGGGGATGAGCAGTTCTTC.

The chain recombines TRBV6-5 with TRBJ1-6; 9 bases map to TRBD1. Looked up from germline, CDR1 is MNHEY and CDR2 is SVGAGI. The V segment lost 4 bases and the J segment 8 bases; nucleotides outside the gene matches: 9. The CDR3 totals 16 residues. The CDR3 region is CASSLQGAAKYSPLHF. CDR3 bases: TGTGCCAGCAGTTTACAGGGGGCGGCCAAATATTCACCCCTCCACTTT.

The chain recombines TRBV9 with TRBJ2-3; 15 bases map to TRBD2. CDR3 length: 20 amino acids. Losses at the gene ends were 4 bases for V and 3 bases for J; bases not matched to a gene: 15. Germline CDR1 is SGDLS and CDR2 is YYNGEE. The chain's CDR3 is CASSTGLAGGSRGGTDTQYF. The CDR3 bases are TGTGCCAGCAGCACAGGACTAGCGGGGGGGTCAAGAGGTGGGACAGATACGCAGTATTTT.

The chain uses TRBV5-6 and TRBJ1-2; the D is unclear. In germline, CDR1 is SGHDT, CDR2 YYEEEE. Trimming cost V 4 bases and J 2 bases, with 9 bases left between them. This CDR3 comprises 13 residues. CDR3 in DNA: TGTGCCAGCAGCGCGCAGGCGAACTATGGCTACACCTTC. Translation: CASSAQANYGYTF.

This chain connects TRBV7-2 to TRBJ2-7; the match to TRBD1 covers 8 bases. With V trimmed by 5 bases and J by 4 bases, 7 bases remained unmatched. This CDR3 is built from 14 residues. Germline loops: CDR1 SGHTA, CDR2 FQGNSA. This chain's CDR3 is CASSVRQGWYEQYF. CDR3 sequence (DNA): TGTGCCAGCAGCGTACGACAGGGGTGGTACGAGCAGTACTTC.

The rearrangement joins TRBV28 to TRBJ2-3, with D possibly TRBD2 on 5 matching bases. Germline V gene data show CDR1 as MDHEN and CDR2 as SYDVKM. The CDR3 contains 17 residues. V lost 6 bases, J lost 1 base, and 20 bases lay in between. The CDR3 nucleotides read TGTGCCAGCAGGCCACGGGAAGGAATTGAGGGCACAGATACGCAGTATTTT. It is translated as CASRPREGIEGTDTQYF.

The gene calls are TRBV2 and TRBJ2-6; TRBD2 is a possible D gene (6 bases). Trimming took off 4 bases at V and 2 bases at J, with 6 bases between the two ends. The CDR3 is 14 amino acids. Germline values: CDR1 SNHLY, CDR2 FYNNEI. CDR3 protein: CASSGGAGANVLTF. The CDR3 bases are TGTGCCAGCAGTGGGGGGGCTGGGGCCAACGTCCTGACTTTC.

The V gene is TRBV5-8, the J gene TRBJ2-7, with D unresolved. The CDR3 length is 12 residues. V lost 6 bases and J 2 bases, leaving 9 bases between the germline ends. In germline, CDR1 is SGHTS, CDR2 YDEGEE. The CDR3 loop reads CASTPLAYEQYF. CDR3 DNA sequence: TGTGCCAGCACCCCATTGGCCTACGAGCAGTACTTC.